The 28 T cell receptor beta chains presented below share a single source sample, sequenced in a study of cytomegalovirus exposure and HLA in healthy donors. PCR amplification relied on 60 Vbeta primers (plus 13 Jbeta primers). Using immunoSEQ multiplex PCR, the repertoire was profiled, and TCRdb retains in-frame clones only, with some absent. This sample's table reports 150,000 to 250,000 clones. The source material was PBMCs. The receptor set was obtained from a boy aged 5-17 years in good health and CMV-seronegative.

The rearrangement links TRBV4-1 to TRBJ2-7, with TRBD1 matching 10 bases. Unmatched junction bases numbered 7, after V lost 5 bases and J lost 3 bases. The CDR3 totals 15 residues. In germline, CDR1 is MGHRA, CDR2 YSYEKL. CDR3 nucleotides: TGCGCCAGCAGCTGGGGGACAGGGGAAGTCTACGAGCAGTACTTC. Residues: CASSWGTGEVYEQYF.

This chain uses TRBV19 with TRBJ2-5, with a possible D match to TRBD2 (5 bases). V lost 1 base to trimming and J lost 5 bases, with 11 bases between them. The CDR3 sequence is 14 residues long. CDR1 is LNHDA and CDR2 is SQIVND in the germline V gene (reference sequence). CDR3 protein: CASSIGVLGETQYF. The CDR3 DNA follows: TGTGCCAGTAGTATAGGCGTACTAGGGGAGACCCAGTACTTC.

The J gene is TRBJ1-1, the V gene TRBV30; possible D gene TRBD1, 6 bases. This CDR3 has 13 amino acids. V gave up 1 base and J gave up 6 bases, with 12 bases separating them. The germline V gene encodes CDR1 GTSNPN and CDR2 SVGIG (reference sequence). CDR3 in amino acids: CAWSAGDTSEAFF. CDR3 sequence (DNA): TGTGCCTGGAGTGCCGGGGACACCTCTGAAGCTTTCTTT.

The genes are TRBV9 and TRBJ1-2; 7 bases fit TRBD1. The CDR3 consists of 12 residues. V shed 3 bases and J 5 bases; nucleotides not matched to a gene: 1. Per germline, CDR1 SGDLS and CDR2 YYNGEE. The CDR3 spells CASSGDRYGYTF. CDR3 coding DNA: TGTGCCAGCAGCGGGGACAGATATGGCTACACCTTC. The entire variable domain, with the rest obtained from reference TRBV9 and TRBJ1-2, is as follows: DSGVTQTPKHLITATGQRVTLRCSPRSGDLSVYWYQQSLDQGLQFLIQYYNGEERAKGNILERFSAQQFPDLHSELNLSSLELGDSALYFCASSGDRYGYTFGSGTRLTVV.

V is TRBV6-6 and J is TRBJ2-1; the D gene is possibly TRBD2 (5 bases). The V gene's germline CDR1 is MNHNY and CDR2 SVGAGI (reference sequence). This CDR3 comprises 16 residues. Trimming left V 1 base short and J 7 bases short, with 17 bases between. In DNA, the CDR3 is TGTGCCAGCAGTTACTTCGGTACTGAGGGCACAAATGAGCAGTTCTTC. Protein: CASSYFGTEGTNEQFF.

This sequence joins TRBV5-1 and TRBJ2-7; D unclear. CDR3 length equals 14 residues. Trimming left V 0 bases short and J 7 bases short, with 14 bases between. In germline, CDR1 is SGHRS, CDR2 YFSETQ. CDR3 DNA sequence: TGCGCCAGCAGCTTGGGCCCCATCTACGAGGAGCAGTACTTC. The encoded protein is CASSLGPIYEEQYF. The full variable domain, completed using reference TRBV5-1 and TRBJ2-7, is KAGVTQTPRYLIKTRGQQVTLSCSPISGHRSVSWYQQTPGQGLQFLFEYFSETQRNKGNFPGRFSGRQFSNSRSEMNVSTLELGDSALYLCASSLGPIYEEQYFGPGTRLTVT.

V is TRBV6-1 and J is TRBJ1-5; the match to TRBD1 covers 9 bases. Germline V gives CDR1 MNHNS, CDR2 SASEGT. V was pared by 3 bases and J by 5 bases, with 8 bases of the junction left unmatched. The CDR3 is made up of 16 amino acids. The CDR3 nucleotides read TGTGCCAGCAGTGAGGGGGGACAGGGAGCATATCAGCCCCAGCATTTT. Its protein is CASSEGGQGAYQPQHF.

V and J are TRBV5-8 and TRBJ1-4; 8 nucleotides agree with TRBD1. Trimming removed 5 bases from V and 7 bases from J; junction bases left unmatched: 10. Germline V gene sequence: CDR1 SGHTS, CDR2 YDEGEE. The CDR3 runs 15 residues. The CDR3 loop is CASRTGAIDREKLFF. CDR3 DNA sequence: TGTGCCAGCAGGACAGGGGCGATCGACCGTGAAAAACTGTTTTTT.

This chain links TRBV6-5 with TRBJ2-5, with a tentative D call TRBD1 (6 bases). The CDR3 contains 14 residues. Germline-derived CDR1 and CDR2 are MNHEY and SVGAGI. The ends were cut back, 6 bases at V and 5 bases at J, with 16 bases in the middle. The CDR3 spells CASRRDTRGETQYF. The CDR3 nucleotides are TGTGCCAGCAGGAGAGATACTAGGGGGGAGACCCAGTACTTC.

The rearrangement links TRBV4-1 to TRBJ1-3; a possible D gene is TRBD1 (5 bases). Per germline, CDR1 MGHRA and CDR2 YSYEKL. Trimming cost V 2 bases and J 4 bases, with 21 bases left between them. The CDR3 covers 18 residues. The CDR3 DNA reads TGCGCCAGCAGCCAACCCAGAGGCGGGGCCATGGGGGGAAACACCATATATTTT. This sequence encodes CASSQPRGGAMGGNTIYF.

Worth noting for this clone: The junction shows a germline mismatch at one end, possibly a read error. The chain links TRBV5-1 to TRBJ1-3; D possibly corresponds to TRBD1 (6 bases). This CDR3 is 15 amino acids long. Germline lookup yields CDR1 SGHRS and CDR2 YFSETQ. This CDR3 is CASSLETGSGSTVYF. CDR3 DNA: TGCGCCAGCAGCTTAGAAACAGGGTCCGGAAGCACCGTATATTTT.

J is TRBJ1-1 and V is TRBV18; D ambiguous. CDR3 length: 12 amino acids. The V gene lost 3 bases and the J gene lost 3 bases, with 5 bases spanning the gap. Germline-derived CDR1 and CDR2 are KGHSH and LQKENI. The CDR3 loop is CASSPGDTEAFF. The CDR3 coding sequence is TGTGCCAGCTCACCCGGGGACACTGAAGCTTTCTTT.

The gene calls are TRBV6-6 and TRBJ1-4; no clear D gene. The CDR3 runs to 15 residues. Trimming shortened V by 4 bases and J by 9 bases, and 18 bases separated the two germline ends. Germline V gene lookup returns CDR1 MNHNY and CDR2 SVGAGI (reference sequence). The CDR3 nucleotides are TGTGCCAGCAGTTCCCCAAACGTTCAGAGGAAAAAACTGTTTTTT. Translating gives CASSSPNVQRKKLFF.

The rearrangement joins TRBV28 to TRBJ1-6, with D tentatively TRBD1 (5 bases). Trimming took off 8 bases at V and 4 bases at J, with 21 bases between the two ends. CDR3 length: 17 residues. Germline CDR1 reads MDHEN; CDR2 reads SYDVKM. Written as DNA, the CDR3 is TGTGCCAGCCGCCCGTCTGACAGTTCCCTATATAATTCACCCCTCCACTTT. It translates to CASRPSDSSLYNSPLHF. The variable domain in full, completed from reference TRBV28 and TRBJ1-6, reads DVKVTQSSRYLVKRTGEKVFLECVQDMDHENMFWYRQDPGLGLRLIYFSYDVKMKEKGDIPEGYSVSREKKERFSLILESASTNQTSMYLCASRPSDSSLYNSPLHFGNGTRLTVT.

The chain uses TRBV10-2 and TRBJ2-2; D tentatively reads TRBD1 or TRBD2 (9 bases each). The CDR3 contains 19 residues. V was shortened by 10 bases and J by 4 bases, with 31 bases between the two germline ends. Germline CDR1 and CDR2: WSHSY and SAAADI. In DNA form, the CDR3 reads TGCGCCACCCTCCGGGACAGGGAGGTAGCGGGGGTTGTCACCGGGGAGCTGTTTTTT. Protein sequence: CATLRDREVAGVVTGELFF.

CDR3 nucleotide sequence: TGTGCCAGTACCTTAGCGGGGAGGAACACCGGGGAGCTGTTTTTT. Residues: CASTLAGRNTGELFF. The chain is built from TRBV4-2 and TRBJ2-2; TRBD2 matches at 8 bases. Unmatched junction bases numbered 7, after V lost 9 bases and J lost 1 base. The CDR3 has 15 residues. Germline lookup yields CDR1 LGHNA and CDR2 YNFKEQ.

The chain carries TRBV5-4 and TRBJ2-1, with TRBD1 matching over 7 bases. Germline V gives CDR1 SGHNT, CDR2 YYREEE (reference sequence). The CDR3 sequence is 16 residues long. After removal of 2 bases from V and 5 bases from J, the junction contained 10 bases not matched to a gene. The DNA for the CDR3 is TGTGCCAGCAGCTTACCGGACAGGCCTTCGGACAATGAGCAGTTCTTC. The encoded protein is CASSLPDRPSDNEQFF. The full variable domain, in which reference TRBV5-4 and TRBJ2-1 provide the parts outside the CDR3, is ETGVTQSPTHLIKTRGQQVTLRCSSQSGHNTVSWYQQALGQGPQFIFQYYREEENGRGNFPPRFSGLQFPNYSSELNVNALELDDSALYLCASSLPDRPSDNEQFFGPGTRLTVL.

The chain carries TRBV18 and TRBJ2-7; D is possibly TRBD1 (6 bases). Germline values: CDR1 KGHSH, CDR2 LQKENI. Trimming took off 3 bases at V and 2 bases at J, with 14 bases between the two ends. The CDR3 loop spans 15 amino acids. The CDR3 nucleotides read TGTGCCAGCTCACCCACAGGGACGGGTCCCTACGAGCAGTACTTC. Translated: CASSPTGTGPYEQYF.

The chain combines TRBV18 with TRBJ1-1; 7 bases are shared with TRBD1. V lost 1 base to trimming and J lost 5 bases; unmatched junction nucleotides: 10. CDR1 and CDR2 from the germline V gene are KGHSH and LQKENI. CDR3 length equals 16 residues. CDR3 amino acids: CASSPRQGEVGTEAFF. The CDR3 DNA is TGTGCCAGCTCACCACGCCAGGGGGAGGTAGGAACTGAAGCTTTCTTT.

This rearrangement joins TRBV5-1 to TRBJ2-6, with 9 bases matching TRBD1. Germline CDR1 reads SGHRS; CDR2 reads YFSETQ. With 6 bases clipped from V and 2 bases from J, the junction kept 12 bases outside the gene matches. This CDR3 has 18 amino acids. The CDR3 DNA is TGCGCCAGCAACTCCGGGACAGGGCTTTCCACTGGGGCCAACGTCCTGACTTTC. As protein: CASNSGTGLSTGANVLTF.

CDR3 in DNA: TGCGCCAGCAGCCAAGAGGGACAGGGACGCTTTAACTATGGCTACACCTTC. Protein: CASSQEGQGRFNYGYTF. The chain uses TRBV4-1 and TRBJ1-2, with TRBD1 matching 9 bases. Germline CDR1 reads MGHRA; CDR2 reads YSYEKL. V shed 0 bases, J shed 1 base, and the junction held 6 bases outside the gene matches. This CDR3 is 17 amino acids long.

On this clone: One end of the junction varies from germline; a read error may be responsible. The chain recombines TRBV9 with TRBJ2-2; possible D gene TRBD2, 5 bases. The CDR3 has 14 amino acids. Germline CDR1 is SGDLS and CDR2 is YYNGEE. The CDR3 protein is CASSVGRFTGELFF. The DNA of the CDR3 is TGTGCCAGCAGCGTAGGAAGATTCACCGGGGAGCTGTTCTTT.

To note about this clone: This specimen includes other DNA sequences encoding the same CDR3. The chain uses TRBV15 and TRBJ2-1; 11 bases map to TRBD2. CDR3 length: 15 amino acids. Germline V gives CDR1 LNHNV, CDR2 YYDKDF (reference sequence). The V and J ends lost 4 bases and 10 bases, in that order; junction bases with no gene match: 9. The DNA of the CDR3 is TGTGCCACCAGCAAAGTTAGCGGGGGGGCCAACGAGCAGTTCTTC. It specifies CATSKVSGGANEQFF.

The CDR3 region is CASRSSAEGPQHF. CDR3 nucleotides: TGTGCCAGCCGCAGCTCCGCAGAGGGGCCCCAGCATTTT. This chain links TRBV27 with TRBJ1-5; D remains ambiguous. V was trimmed by 8 bases and J by 9 bases, leaving 17 bases between them. Germline CDR1 is MNHEY and CDR2 is SMNVEV (reference sequence). This CDR3 is 13 amino acids long.

The J gene is TRBJ2-3, the V gene TRBV19; D perhaps matches TRBD2 (6 bases). The CDR3 runs to 17 residues. The V end was cut by 4 bases, the J end by 2 bases, with 19 bases between. Germline CDR1 and CDR2: LNHDA and SQIVND (reference sequence). The CDR3 DNA reads as TGTGCCAGTAGTACCCCTCCGGGACTCGCCCCCACAGATACGCAGTATTTT. It yields the protein CASSTPPGLAPTDTQYF.

The chain joins TRBV2 to TRBJ2-5; D unclear. The CDR3 sequence is 14 residues long. V lost 4 bases and J 5 bases, leaving 14 bases between the germline ends. From germline, CDR1 is SNHLY and CDR2 FYNNEI. The CDR3 here is CASSAHVLSETQYF. CDR3 in DNA: TGTGCCAGCAGTGCCCACGTCCTCAGTGAGACCCAGTACTTC.

The rearrangement links TRBV15 to TRBJ2-3; the match to TRBD2 covers 9 bases. Unmatched junction bases numbered 5, after V lost 4 bases and J lost 3 bases. This CDR3 has 15 amino acids. Germline V gene lookup returns CDR1 LNHNV and CDR2 YYDKDF (reference sequence). As DNA, the CDR3 is TGTGCCACCAGCATGAGGCTAGCGGGAACAGATACGCAGTATTTT. Its protein product is CATSMRLAGTDTQYF.

The chain employs TRBV11-2 and TRBJ2-5; possibly TRBD2 for D (5 bases). The germline gives CDR1 SGHAT, CDR2 FQNNGV. V lost 5 bases, J lost 3 bases, and 19 bases lay in between. The CDR3 sequence is 16 residues long. CDR3 nucleotides: TGTGCCAGCAGCCCAGGCCTTAGCGTAGACGAAGAGACCCAGTACTTC. Translating gives CASSPGLSVDEETQYF.